This is a list of T cell receptor beta chains from one sample in a study of CD8+ T cells in alopecia areata. Sequenced by immunoSEQ multiplex PCR; TCRdb stores in-frame clones only, minus some. There are 100,000 to 150,000 clones in the sample; roughly 54% occur only once, and 4.5% to 5.5% lies in the top ten. The sample consisted of CD4+ T cells sorted from blood, taken at week 0. Receptor source: a human donor with alopecia areata. The CDR3 runs from the conserved cysteine through the conserved F or W. D genes are given only for firm matches. Expanded clones get a size class; other rows say once, few or many, or leave the size out.

TRBD1	.	TRBV4-3	TRBJ2-1	TGCGCCAGCAGCCAAGGGACAGGCGGGTTCAATGAGCAGTTCTTC	CASSQGTGGFNEQFF
TRBD2	.	TRBV5-1	TRBJ2-2	TGCGCCAGCAGCCAACTCCCGGGACTAGCGGGACCGGCGAACACCGGGGAGCTGTTTTTT	CASSQLPGLAGPANTGELFF
TRBD1	.	TRBV5-1	TRBJ2-7	TGCGCCAGCAGCTTAGGGACAGGGCTCGGCGAGCAGTACTTC	CASSLGTGLGEQYF
.	.	TRBV7-3	TRBJ2-2	TGTGCCAGCGGTCTTGTTGGGTCCGGGGAGCTGTTTTTT	CASGLVGSGELFF
.	.	TRBV5-1	TRBJ1-3	TGCGCCAGCAGCTTCGAGGGTTCTGGAAACACCATATATTTT	CASSFEGSGNTIYF
TRBD2	.	TRBV7-9	TRBJ2-2	TGTGCCAGCAGCCCCAGGACGGGGGGAAACGGGGAGCTGTTTTTT	CASSPRTGGNGELFF
TRBD2	.	TRBV10-3	TRBJ2-7	TGTGCCATCAGTGCCGGGACTAGCGGGAGCTACGAGCAGTACTTC	CAISAGTSGSYEQYF
TRBD2	.	TRBV5-1	TRBJ2-5	TGCGCCAGCAGCTTGGCGGTTGGCGGGAGTGGAGGGGAGACCCAGTACTTC	CASSLAVGGSGGETQYF
.	.	TRBV5-4	TRBJ2-2	TGTGCCAGCAGCTCGGGACTCGACAACACCGGGGAGCTGTTTTTT	CASSSGLDNTGELFF
TRBD1	.	TRBV7-9	TRBJ2-3	TGTGCCAGCAGCCCCCGACAGGGAGATACGCAGTATTTT	CASSPRQGDTQYF
.	few	TRBV25-1	TRBJ2-1	TGTGCCAGCAGTGATTCCCATCGATCAGCGGGCGATGAGCAGTTCTTC	CASSDSHRSAGDEQFF